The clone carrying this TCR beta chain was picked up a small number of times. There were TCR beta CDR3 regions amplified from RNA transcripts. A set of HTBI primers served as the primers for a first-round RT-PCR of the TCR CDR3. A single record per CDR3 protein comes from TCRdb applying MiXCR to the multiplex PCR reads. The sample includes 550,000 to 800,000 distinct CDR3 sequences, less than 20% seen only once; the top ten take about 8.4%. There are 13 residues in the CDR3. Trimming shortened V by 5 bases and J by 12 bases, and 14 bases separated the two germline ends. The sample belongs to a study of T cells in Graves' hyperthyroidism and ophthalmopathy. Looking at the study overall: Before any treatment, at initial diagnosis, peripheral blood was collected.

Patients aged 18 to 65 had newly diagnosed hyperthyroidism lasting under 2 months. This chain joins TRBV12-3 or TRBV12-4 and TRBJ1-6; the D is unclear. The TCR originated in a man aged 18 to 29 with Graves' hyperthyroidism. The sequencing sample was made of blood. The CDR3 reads CASSLRTAVPLHF. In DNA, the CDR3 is TGTGCCAGCAGTCTTAGGACGGCGGTACCCCTCCACTTT.